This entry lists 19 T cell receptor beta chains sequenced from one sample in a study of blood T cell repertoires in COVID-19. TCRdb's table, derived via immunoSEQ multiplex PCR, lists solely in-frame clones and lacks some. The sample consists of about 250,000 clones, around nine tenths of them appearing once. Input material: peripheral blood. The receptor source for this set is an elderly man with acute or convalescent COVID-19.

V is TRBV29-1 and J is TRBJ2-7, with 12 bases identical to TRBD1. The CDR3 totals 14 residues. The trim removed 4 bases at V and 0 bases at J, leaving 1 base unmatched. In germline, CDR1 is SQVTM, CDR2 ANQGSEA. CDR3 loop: CSVGGQGASYEQYF. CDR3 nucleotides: TGCAGCGTTGGGGGACAGGGGGCCTCCTACGAGCAGTACTTC.

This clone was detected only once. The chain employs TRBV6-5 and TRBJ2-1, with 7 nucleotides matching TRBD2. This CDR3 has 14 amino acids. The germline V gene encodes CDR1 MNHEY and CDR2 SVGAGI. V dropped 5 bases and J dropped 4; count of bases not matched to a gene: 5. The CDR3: CASSKVRGYNEQFF. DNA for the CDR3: TGTGCCAGCAGTAAGGTGCGGGGGTACAATGAGCAGTTCTTC.

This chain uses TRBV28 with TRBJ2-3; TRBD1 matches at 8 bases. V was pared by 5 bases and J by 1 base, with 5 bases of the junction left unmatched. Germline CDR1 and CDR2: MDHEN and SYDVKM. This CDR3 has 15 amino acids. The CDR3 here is CASSPGTGRTDTQYF. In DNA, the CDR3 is TGTGCCAGCAGTCCTGGGACAGGACGCACAGATACGCAGTATTTT.

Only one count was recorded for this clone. The chain's CDR3 is CASSIGLAGGFGTEAFF. DNA of the CDR3: TGTGCCAGTAGTATAGGTTTGGCAGGGGGTTTCGGCACTGAAGCTTTCTTT. V is TRBV19 and J is TRBJ1-1; 7 bases are a match to TRBD1. From germline, CDR1 is LNHDA and CDR2 SQIVND (reference sequence). V was pared by 1 base and J by 4 bases, with 12 bases of the junction left unmatched. The CDR3 runs to 17 residues.

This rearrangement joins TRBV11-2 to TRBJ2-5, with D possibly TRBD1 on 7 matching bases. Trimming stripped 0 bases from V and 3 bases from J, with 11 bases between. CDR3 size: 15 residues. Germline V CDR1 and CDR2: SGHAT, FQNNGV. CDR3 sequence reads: CASSLDTRGEETQYF. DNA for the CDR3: TGTGCCAGCAGCTTAGATACCAGGGGGGAAGAGACCCAGTACTTC. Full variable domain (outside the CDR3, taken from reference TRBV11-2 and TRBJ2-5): EAGVAQSPRYKIIEKRQSVAFWCNPISGHATLYWYQQILGQGPKLLIQFQNNGVVDDSQLPKDRFSAERLKGVDSTLKIQPAKLEDSAVYLCASSLDTRGEETQYFGPGTRLLVL.

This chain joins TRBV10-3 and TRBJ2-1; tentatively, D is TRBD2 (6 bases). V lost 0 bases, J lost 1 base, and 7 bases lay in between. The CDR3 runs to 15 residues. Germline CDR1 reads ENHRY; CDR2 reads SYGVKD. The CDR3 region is CAISESRDSYNEQFF. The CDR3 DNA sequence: TGTGCCATCAGTGAGTCGCGGGATTCCTACAATGAGCAGTTCTTC.

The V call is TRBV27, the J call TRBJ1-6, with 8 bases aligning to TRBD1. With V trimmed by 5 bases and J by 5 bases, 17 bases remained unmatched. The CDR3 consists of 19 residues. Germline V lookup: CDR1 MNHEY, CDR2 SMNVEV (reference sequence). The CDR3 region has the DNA TGTGCCAGCAGTGGGGATGGCAGGGGGCGTTCTACCGATAATTCACCCCTCCACTTT. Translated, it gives CASSGDGRGRSTDNSPLHF.

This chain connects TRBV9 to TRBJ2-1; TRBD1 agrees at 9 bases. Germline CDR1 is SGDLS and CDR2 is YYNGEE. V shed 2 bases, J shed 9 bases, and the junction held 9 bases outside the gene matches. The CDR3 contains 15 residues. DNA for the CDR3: TGTGCCAGCAGCGTTTCGGGACAGGGTCTTGGTGAGCAGTTCTTC. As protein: CASSVSGQGLGEQFF.

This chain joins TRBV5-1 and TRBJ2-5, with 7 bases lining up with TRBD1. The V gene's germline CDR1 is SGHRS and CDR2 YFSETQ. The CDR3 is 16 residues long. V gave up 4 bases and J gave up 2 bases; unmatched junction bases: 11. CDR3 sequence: CASSRGLTDPQETQYF. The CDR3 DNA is TGCGCCAGCAGCAGGGGGCTGACAGATCCACAAGAGACCCAGTACTTC.

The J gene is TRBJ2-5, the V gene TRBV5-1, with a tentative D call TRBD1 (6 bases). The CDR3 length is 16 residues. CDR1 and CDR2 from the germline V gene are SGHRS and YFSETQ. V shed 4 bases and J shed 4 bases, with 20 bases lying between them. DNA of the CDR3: TGCGCCAGCAGCCGCACCACAGGGCGCCCAGGAGAGACCCAGTACTTC. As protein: CASSRTTGRPGETQYF.

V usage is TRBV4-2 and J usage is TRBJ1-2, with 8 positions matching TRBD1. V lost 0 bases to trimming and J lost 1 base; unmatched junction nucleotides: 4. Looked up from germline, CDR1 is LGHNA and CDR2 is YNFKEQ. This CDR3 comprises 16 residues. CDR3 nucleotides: TGTGCCAGCAGCCAAGAACAGGGGGGTAGTAACTATGGCTACACCTTC. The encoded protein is CASSQEQGGSNYGYTF.

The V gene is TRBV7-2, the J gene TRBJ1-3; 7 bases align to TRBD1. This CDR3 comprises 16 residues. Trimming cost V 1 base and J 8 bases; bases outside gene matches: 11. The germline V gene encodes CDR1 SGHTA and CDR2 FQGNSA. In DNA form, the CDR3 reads TGTGCCAGCAGCTTAGGGGGGACAGCCTTTGGGGACACCATATATTTT. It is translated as CASSLGGTAFGDTIYF.

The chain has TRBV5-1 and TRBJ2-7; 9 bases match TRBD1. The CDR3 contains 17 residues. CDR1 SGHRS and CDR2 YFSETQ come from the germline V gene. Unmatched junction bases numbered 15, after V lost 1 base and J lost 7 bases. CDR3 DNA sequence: TGCGCCAGCAGCTTGACCACACGATCCGGGACAGGGACTGAGCAGTACTTC. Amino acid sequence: CASSLTTRSGTGTEQYF.

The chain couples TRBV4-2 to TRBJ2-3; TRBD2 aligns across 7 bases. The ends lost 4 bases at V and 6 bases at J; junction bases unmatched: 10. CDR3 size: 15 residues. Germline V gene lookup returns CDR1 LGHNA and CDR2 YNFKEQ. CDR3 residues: CASSPGLVRTDTQYF. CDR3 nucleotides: TGTGCCAGCAGCCCCGGACTAGTTAGGACGGATACGCAGTATTTT.

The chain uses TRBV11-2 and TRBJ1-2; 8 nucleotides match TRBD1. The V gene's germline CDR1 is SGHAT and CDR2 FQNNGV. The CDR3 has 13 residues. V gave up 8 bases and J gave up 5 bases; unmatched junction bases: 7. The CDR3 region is CASASDRGYGYTF. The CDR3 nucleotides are TGTGCCAGCGCCTCCGACAGGGGATATGGCTACACCTTC.

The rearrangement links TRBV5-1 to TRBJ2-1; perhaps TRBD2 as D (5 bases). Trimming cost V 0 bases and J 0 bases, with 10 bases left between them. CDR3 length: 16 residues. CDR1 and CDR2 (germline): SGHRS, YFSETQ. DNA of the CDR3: TGCGCCAGCAGCTTGGAGCGGAGGAGCTCCTACAATGAGCAGTTCTTC. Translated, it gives CASSLERRSSYNEQFF.

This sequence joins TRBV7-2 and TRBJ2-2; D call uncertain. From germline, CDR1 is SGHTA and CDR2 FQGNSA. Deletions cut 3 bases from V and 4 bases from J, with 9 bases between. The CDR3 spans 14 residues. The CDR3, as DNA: TGTGCCAGCAGCTTCCTAGAGATCACCGGGGAGCTGTTTTTT. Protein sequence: CASSFLEITGELFF.

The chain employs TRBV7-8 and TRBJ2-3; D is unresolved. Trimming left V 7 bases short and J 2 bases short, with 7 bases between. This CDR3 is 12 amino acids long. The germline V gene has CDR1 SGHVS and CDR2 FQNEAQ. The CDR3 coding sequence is TGTGCCAGCATGTTACTCACAGATACGCAGTATTTT. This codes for CASMLLTDTQYF.

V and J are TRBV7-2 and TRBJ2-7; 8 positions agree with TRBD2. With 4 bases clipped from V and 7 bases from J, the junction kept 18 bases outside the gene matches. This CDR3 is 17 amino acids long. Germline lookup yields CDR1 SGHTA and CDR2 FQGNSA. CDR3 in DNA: TGTGCCAGCAGCTCCCAGGGCTTAGCGGGGCCGGCAGGTGAGCAGTACTTC. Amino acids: CASSSQGLAGPAGEQYF.